The sequence of this T cell receptor beta chain was determined in a study of cytomegalovirus exposure and HLA in healthy donors. Whole-study findings and limits: High specificity and sensitivity for cytomegalovirus status were reported for the classifier.

This clone has more than one count but fewer than ten. The antigen is unknown. The CDR3 has 15 residues. The germline V gene encodes CDR1 MNHEY and CDR2 SMNVEV (reference sequence). V lost 4 bases, J lost 5 bases, and 17 bases lay in between. The table came from immunoSEQ multiplex PCR; TCRdb's copy has only in-frame clones and leaves some out. The repertoire holds approximately 81,000 clones, with 85% to 95% as singletons. Sequenced material: PBMCs. The receptor comes from a man aged 18 to 35 in good health and CMV-seronegative. This chain links TRBV27 with TRBJ2-5; maybe TRBD2 (6 bases). CDR3 nucleotides: TGTGCCAGCAGTTGGCGGGCCCTCCGGGAGGAGACCCAGTACTTC. Translating gives CASSWRALREETQYF.